The sequence of this T cell receptor (beta chain) was determined in a study of blood T cell repertoires in COVID-19. Across the whole study: T cells, B-cell-depleted T cells, or PBMCs supplied cDNA or gDNA.

Enrolment of Seattle patients took place during active infection, and they were followed longitudinally. The CDR3 is made up of 14 amino acids. Per the study methods: Counts of nucleated cells, estimated from reference gene primer amplification, were obtained. Sequencing was performed with immunoSEQ multiplex PCR; in TCRdb, only in-frame clones are kept and a portion is missing. From that table come the V and J calls and clone size; the DNA was used to work out D and trimming. The sample includes some 290,000 clones, around 90% of them seen just once. The sequence derives from a woman between 40 and 55 years old with COVID-19, enrolled during active disease. The specimen sequenced was peripheral blood. The rearrangement links TRBV21-1 to TRBJ1-5. TRBV21-1 is a listed pseudogene. CDR3 sequence: CASSKGERNQPQHF. In DNA form, the CDR3 reads TGTGCCAGCAGCAAAGGGGAGCGCAATCAGCCCCAGCATTTT.